This T cell receptor (beta chain) was found in a study of T cell responses to AZD1222 COVID-19 vaccine. General study results and limits: Donors, mostly white British, included more females; clonal diversity was possibly underestimated. Increases in Spike-specific TCR breadth and depth were seen after two AZD1222 doses. Baseline serostatus was positive in only a handful of AZD1222 recipients.

For this clone: Its target is unknown.

Assay: immunoSEQ multiplex PCR; the TCRdb copy retains only in-frame clones and omits some. The repertoire holds some 60,000 clones, with about 83% as singletons. With 0 bases clipped from V and 5 bases from J, the junction kept 4 bases outside the gene matches. Germline values: CDR1 MDHEN, CDR2 SYDVKM. The CDR3 has 15 amino acids. The gene calls are TRBV28 and TRBJ2-5; 9 bases map to TRBD2. Sequenced here: peripheral blood, sampled 28 days after the second AZD1222 dose. This clonotype originated in an adult who received the AZD1222 COVID-19 vaccine. CDR3 in amino acids: CASSLWAGGQETQYF. The CDR3 DNA is TGTGCCAGCAGTTTATGGGCGGGGGGGCAGGAGACCCAGTACTTC.